This T cell receptor beta chain was captured by sequencing in a study of T cell changes during pregnancy in multiple sclerosis. TCRdb keeps only in-frame clones here, not all; method: immunoSEQ multiplex PCR. The sample lists more than 85,000 clones, approximately 92% occurring once. This CDR3 is built from 11 residues. Germline CDR1 SQVTM, CDR2 ANQGSEA. Trimming shortened V by 4 bases and J by 8 bases, and 11 bases separated the two germline ends. The input for sequencing was peripheral blood, taken in the second trimester of pregnancy. The chain combines TRBV29-1 with TRBJ1-1; D might be TRBD1 (5 bases). The receptor comes from a female donor with multiple sclerosis, enrolled in a pregnancy study. The CDR3: CSVGGRREAFF. In DNA, the CDR3 is TGCAGCGTTGGGGGCCGAAGAGAAGCTTTCTTT.